The T cell receptor beta chain described here comes from a study of a mutant IDH1 vaccine in newly diagnosed glioma. As to this clone: What it recognizes is unknown.

Data came from immunoSEQ multiplex PCR; TCRdb stores just in-frame clones and leaves some out. The sample consists of 50,000 to 55,000 clones, about 65% of them appearing once. The time point was: week 47, end of study. Vaccinated patients received 300 ug of mutant IDH1 20-mer peptide per dose, with topical imiquimod. V was cut by 6 bases and J by 5 bases, with 13 bases left in between. CDR1 and CDR2 (germline): KGHSH, LQKENI. There are 13 residues in the CDR3. The clonotype comes from a man aged 35-49 years with glioma. Some clones in this sample may be carry-over from other donors' samples. Material: peripheral blood mononuclear cells (PBMCs), obtained from a glioma patient whose treatment included an IDH1 peptide vaccine. This rearrangement joins TRBV18 to TRBJ1-1; D call uncertain. Here the CDR3 reads CASSPEVTTEAFF. In nucleotides, the CDR3 is TGTGCCAGCTCTCCGGAGGTGACAACTGAAGCTTTCTTT. The full variable domain, in which reference TRBV18 and TRBJ1-1 provide the parts outside the CDR3, is NAGVMQNPRHLVRRRGQEARLRCSPMKGHSHVYWYRQLPEEGLKFMVYLQKENIIDESGMPKERFSAEFPKEGPSILRIQQVVRGDSAAYFCASSPEVTTEAFFGQGTRLTVV.